What follows are 22 T cell receptor beta chains derived from one specimen sequenced in a study of regulatory T cells in long-lasting Graves disease (TCRdb year 2021). The time point label corresponds to: newly diagnosed GD, antithyroid drugs for less than 3 months. For both TCR sequencing and RNA sequencing, RNA was extracted from PBMCs using TRIzol. Receptors were amplified or captured by multiplex PCR. The listed sequencing device is Illumina HiSeq 4000. CDR3 regions were amplified by Arm-PCR with iRepertoire HTBI primers to construct TCR beta libraries. TCRdb reanalyzed the raw reads on its own, using fastp at Q25 for trimming and MiXCR for clone calling, and kept in-frame beta chains. Every entry covers one CDR3 protein and lists the most common genes and DNA from its rows. The sample contains 350,000 to 450,000 distinct CDR3 sequences, around 17% of them found a single time. The top ten hold just under 30% of the sample.

These data were also filed under a second study, of T cells in Graves' hyperthyroidism and ophthalmopathy.

The input for sequencing was peripheral blood mononuclear cells (PBMCs), taken at new diagnosis, from a patient treated with antithyroid drugs. The receptors here all came from a man aged 35 to 55 with Graves disease. Donor details come from another sample of the same person, matched by shared clones.

In this sample, this clonotype turned up many times. The CDR3 DNA is TGTGCCGGGACAGATCTTCAGAACTATGGCTACACCTTC. This gives the protein CAGTDLQNYGYTF. The J gene is TRBJ1-2, the V gene TRBV30; TRBD1 matches at 7 bases. The CDR3 contains 13 residues. Germline V gives CDR1 GTSNPN, CDR2 SVGIG (reference sequence). J lost 2 bases, V lost 8 bases, and 8 bases had no gene match.

The chain links TRBV4-1 to TRBJ1-2; 10 bases agree with TRBD1. CDR1 is MGHRA, CDR2 YSYEKL, per germline. The CDR3 has 15 residues. Trimming at V came to 2 bases and at J to 7 bases, leaving 7 bases not matched to a gene. CDR3 loop: CASSQPGQGLVGYTF. Written as DNA, the CDR3 is TGCGCCAGCAGCCAACCGGGACAGGGGTTAGTTGGCTACACCTTC.

This clonotype appeared a single time. V and J are TRBV7-2 and TRBJ2-3, with 8 bases that match TRBD2. The CDR3 runs to 16 residues. The germline CDR1 and CDR2 sequences are SGHTA and FQGNSA. V dropped 3 bases and J dropped 8; count of bases not matched to a gene: 13. CDR3: CASSFSGAAAPFTQYF. The CDR3, as DNA: TGTGCCAGCAGCTTTAGCGGGGCGGCGGCGCCCTTTACGCAGTATTTT. Drawing the rest from reference TRBV7-2 and TRBJ2-3, the complete variable domain is GAGVSQSPSNKVTEKGKDVELRCDPISGHTALYWYRQSLGQGLEFLIYFQGNSAPDKSGLPSDRFSAERTGGSVSTLTIQRTQQEDSAVYLCASSFSGAAAPFTQYFGPGTRLTVL.

This clonotype was seen repeatedly, ten times or more. The chain joins TRBV9 to TRBJ2-7; D is tentatively TRBD1 or TRBD2 (6 bases each). Germline assignment: CDR1 SGDLS and CDR2 YYNGEE. The CDR3 has 15 amino acids. Trimming pared 1 base from V and 5 bases from J, leaving 16 bases between. CDR3 DNA: TGTGCCAGCAGCGTATCCGGCCAGGGGAGGAACGAGCAGTACTTC. It is translated as CASSVSGQGRNEQYF.

The rearrangement uses TRBV6-1 and TRBJ1-2; 8 bases match TRBD1. The CDR3 extends over 12 amino acids. Germline-derived CDR1 and CDR2 are MNHNS and SASEGT. The V segment lost 3 bases and the J segment 8 bases; nucleotides outside the gene matches: 2. CDR3 sequence: CASSDRGQGYTF. CDR3 bases: TGTGCCAGCAGTGACAGGGGGCAAGGCTACACCTTC.

With respect to this clonotype: A far larger clone is off by one base, so a read error is likely. This sequence joins TRBV2 and TRBJ2-1, with 9 nucleotides matching TRBD2. The CDR3 consists of 14 residues. The V and J ends lost 6 bases and 5 bases, in that order; junction bases with no gene match: 5. CDR1 is SNHLY and CDR2 is FYNNEI in the germline V gene. The CDR3 DNA is TGTGCCAGCAGCTCGCGGGGGGGCAACAATGAGCAGTTCTTC. Its protein product is CASSSRGGNNEQFF. The full variable domain, rest sourced from reference TRBV2 and TRBJ2-1, is EPEVTQTPSHQVTQMGQEVILRCVPISNHLYFYWYRQILGQKVEFLVSFYNNEISEKSEIFDDQFSVERPDGSNFTLKIRSTKLEDSAMYFCASSSRGGNNEQFFGPGTRLTVL.

The J gene is TRBJ2-7, the V gene TRBV12-3 or TRBV12-4; D remains unclear. CDR3 length: 14 amino acids. V lost 2 bases and J 2 bases, leaving 10 bases between the germline ends. This CDR3 reads CASSLKGMTYEQYF. Here the CDR3 DNA reads TGTGCCAGCAGTTTAAAGGGAATGACCTACGAGCAGTACTTC.

With respect to this clonotype: Possible read error: a much larger clone is one base away. This chain connects TRBV6-2 or TRBV6-3 to TRBJ1-1, with 9 bases matching TRBD1. Germline trimming cut 5 bases from V and 4 bases from J; bases unmatched to any gene: 8. CDR3 length: 15 residues. Germline CDR1 and CDR2: MNHEY and SVGEGT. The CDR3 DNA reads TGTGCCAGCAGTCACGGGACAGGGCCGAGCACTGAAGCTTTCTTT. Amino acids: CASSHGTGPSTEAFF.

Here the CDR3 reads CASSFGGFNTGELFF. CDR3 bases: TGTGCCAGCAGCTTTGGAGGGTTTAACACCGGGGAGCTGTTTTTT. The rearrangement joins TRBV5-4 to TRBJ2-2; weak D call: TRBD2 (6 bases). From germline, CDR1 is SGHNT and CDR2 YYREEE (reference sequence). This CDR3 has 15 residues. The V end lost 2 bases, the J end lost 2 bases, and 10 bases lay between the germline ends.

This clonotype was seen ten or more times. The rearrangement joins TRBV28 to TRBJ2-3; possibly TRBD1 or TRBD2 for D (5 bases each). This CDR3 comprises 18 residues. Trimming removed 0 bases at V and 0 bases at J, with 16 bases between. CDR1 MDHEN and CDR2 SYDVKM come from the germline V gene. The CDR3 region has the DNA TGTGCCAGCAGTTTATGGGGGGTCGACCCGAAAAGCACAGATACGCAGTATTTT. Translating gives CASSLWGVDPKSTDTQYF. Supplemented by reference TRBV28 and TRBJ2-3, the full variable domain reads DVKVTQSSRYLVKRTGEKVFLECVQDMDHENMFWYRQDPGLGLRLIYFSYDVKMKEKGDIPEGYSVSREKKERFSLILESASTNQTSMYLCASSLWGVDPKSTDTQYFGPGTRLTVL.

The rearrangement joins TRBV12-3 or TRBV12-4 to TRBJ2-7; TRBD1 is a possible D gene (5 bases). This CDR3 region has 13 residues. Deletions cut 5 bases from V and 6 bases from J, with 14 bases between. For the CDR3, the DNA is TGTGCCAGCAGTCCAAGATCAGGGTCCGAGCAGTACTTC. Its translation: CASSPRSGSEQYF.

This clonotype was recorded a few times. A read error is likely here: a far larger clone is one base away. The chain uses TRBV28 and TRBJ2-7, with 8 nucleotides matching TRBD2. The CDR3 has 16 residues. The germline V gene has CDR1 MDHEN and CDR2 SYDVKM. In nucleotides, the CDR3 is TGTGTCAGCAGCAGGGTTAGCGGGGCTTACTCCTACGAGCAGTACTTC. Translating it yields CVSSRVSGAYSYEQYF.

CDR3 in DNA: TGTGCCAGCAGTTATTTAGCGGGAACACAAGAGACCCAGTACTTC. As protein: CASSYLAGTQETQYF. This chain joins TRBV2 and TRBJ2-5; 8 bases are shared with TRBD2. Per the germline V gene, CDR1 is SNHLY and CDR2 is FYNNEI. This CDR3 region has 15 residues. Unmatched junction bases numbered 7, after V lost 5 bases and J lost 2 bases.

In this sample, this clonotype turned up many times. The chain has TRBV5-6 and TRBJ1-1; D is unresolved. CDR1 is SGHDT, CDR2 YYEEEE, per germline. The length of the CDR3 is 12 residues. V shed 2 bases and J shed 3 bases, with 5 bases lying between them. The CDR3: CASSFSHTEAFF. DNA for the CDR3: TGTGCCAGCAGCTTCAGTCACACTGAAGCTTTCTTT.

Remarks on this clonotype: At one end, the junction sequence differs from germline, possibly due to a read error. V usage is TRBV27 and J usage is TRBJ2-2, with a possible D match to TRBD2 (5 bases). Germline CDR1 reads MNHEY; CDR2 reads SMNVEV (reference sequence). The CDR3 sequence is 11 residues long. The CDR3 reads CASSRSGELVF. CDR3 DNA: TGTGCCAGCAGTAGGTCCGGGGAGCTGGTTTTT.

This sequence joins TRBV27 and TRBJ2-1; 10 bases fit TRBD1. The germline CDR1 and CDR2 sequences are MNHEY and SMNVEV (reference sequence). Germline trimming cut 7 bases from V and 9 bases from J; bases unmatched to any gene: 12. This CDR3 has 15 amino acids. DNA for the CDR3: TGTGCCAGCATCCGGGGACAGGGGTTTTTCGGTGAGCAGTTCTTC. Amino acids: CASIRGQGFFGEQFF.

At least ten counts were recorded for this clonotype. This chain uses TRBV5-6 with TRBJ2-7; 11 bases agree with TRBD1. Per the germline V gene, CDR1 is SGHDT and CDR2 is YYEEEE. The CDR3 is made up of 16 amino acids. V lost 0 bases to trimming and J lost 3 bases; unmatched junction nucleotides: 5. The CDR3 region has the DNA TGTGCCAGCAGCTTGGACACCGGGACAGGGGGCTACGAGCAGTACTTC. Translated, it gives CASSLDTGTGGYEQYF.

This clonotype showed up many times. This chain uses TRBV2 with TRBJ1-4, with 7 bases fitting TRBD1. The germline gives CDR1 SNHLY, CDR2 FYNNEI. This CDR3 has 13 amino acids. J lost 5 bases, V lost 4 bases, and 1 base had no gene match. CDR3 sequence (DNA): TGTGCCAGCAGTGGGGACAGCAATGAAAAACTGTTTTTT. Amino acids: CASSGDSNEKLFF.

This clonotype has more than one count but fewer than ten. The CDR3 reads CASSRNPRAGTSNTEAFF. The CDR3 DNA follows: TGTGCCAGCTCACGTAATCCCCGGGCCGGGACGTCGAACACTGAAGCTTTCTTT. V and J are TRBV18 and TRBJ1-1; TRBD1 is a possible D gene (5 bases). The germline V gene encodes CDR1 KGHSH and CDR2 LQKENI. The CDR3 sequence is 18 residues long. V dropped 4 bases and J dropped 1 base, with 22 bases sitting between them. The full variable domain, rest sourced from reference TRBV18 and TRBJ1-1, is NAGVMQNPRHLVRRRGQEARLRCSPMKGHSHVYWYRQLPEEGLKFMVYLQKENIIDESGMPKERFSAEFPKEGPSILRIQQVVRGDSAAYFCASSRNPRAGTSNTEAFFGQGTRLTVV.

In its sample, this clonotype was seen a few times. The chain links TRBV5-1 to TRBJ2-3; D is perhaps TRBD2 (7 bases). Trimming removed 0 bases at V and 6 bases at J, with 14 bases between. The CDR3 is 15 residues long. Germline V gene lookup returns CDR1 SGHRS and CDR2 YFSETQ. DNA of the CDR3: TGCGCCAGCAGCTTGGAGGGGGGGGGCCGCGATACGCAGTATTTT. It specifies CASSLEGGGRDTQYF.

CDR3 region: CASSSGERGGLDEQFF. In DNA form, the CDR3 reads TGTGCCAGCAGCTCAGGGGAGCGGGGGGGCCTAGATGAGCAGTTCTTC. V and J are TRBV7-3 and TRBJ2-1, with 10 nucleotides matching TRBD2. Unmatched junction bases numbered 11, after V lost 4 bases and J lost 8 bases. The CDR3 has 16 amino acids. Germline V gene sequence: CDR1 SGHTA, CDR2 FQGTGA. Drawing the rest from reference TRBV7-3 and TRBJ2-1, the complete variable domain is GAGVSQTPSNKVTEKGKYVELRCDPISGHTALYWYRQSLGQGPEFLIYFQGTGAADDSGLPNDRFFAVRPEGSVSTLKIQRTERGDSAVYLCASSSGERGGLDEQFFGPGTRLTVL.

At least ten counts were recorded for this clonotype. V gene TRBV6-5 combines with J gene TRBJ2-7, with D possibly being TRBD1 (7 bases). Germline V gene lookup returns CDR1 MNHEY and CDR2 SVGAGI. Trimming left V 3 bases short and J 6 bases short, with 18 bases between. This CDR3 has 15 amino acids. The CDR3: CASSYHGRGVFEQYF. As DNA, the CDR3 is TGTGCCAGCAGTTATCATGGCAGGGGGGTTTTCGAGCAGTACTTC.